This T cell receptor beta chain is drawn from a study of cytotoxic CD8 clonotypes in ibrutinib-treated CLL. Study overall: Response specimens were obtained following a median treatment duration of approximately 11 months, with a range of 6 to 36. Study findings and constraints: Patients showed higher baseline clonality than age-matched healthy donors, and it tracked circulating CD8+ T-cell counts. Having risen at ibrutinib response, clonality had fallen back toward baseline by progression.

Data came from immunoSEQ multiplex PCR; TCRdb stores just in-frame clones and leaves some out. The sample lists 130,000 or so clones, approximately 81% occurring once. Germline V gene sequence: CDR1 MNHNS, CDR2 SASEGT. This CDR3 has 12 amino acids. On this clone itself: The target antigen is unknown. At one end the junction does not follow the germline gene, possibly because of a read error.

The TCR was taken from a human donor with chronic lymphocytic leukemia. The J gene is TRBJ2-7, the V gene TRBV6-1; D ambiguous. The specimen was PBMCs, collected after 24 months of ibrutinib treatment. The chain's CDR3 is CASRDLQYGQYF. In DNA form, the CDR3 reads TGTGCCAGCAGGGACCTACAGTACGGGCAGTACTTC.